This T cell receptor beta chain was identified during a study of T cell repertoires in cytomegalovirus infection. Study at large: Well-studied HLA-B-restricted epitopes and recently identified HLA-C-restricted epitopes of CMV were both used in the study. Indications came from public TCR beta signatures; they pointed to CMV infection and to a matching HLA type. Study-wide points: HLA-C-restricted CMV-specific TCR beta clonotypes were dominant in the ex vivo response.

A word on this clonotype: The antigen is undetermined.

From the reads, TCRdb called clonotypes with MiXCR, one entry per CDR3 protein. The data hold a few hundred thousand distinct CDR3 sequences, with roughly 34% observed a single time. V lost 5 bases, J lost 7 bases, and 11 bases stayed unmatched. Germline V gives CDR1 SGHTA, CDR2 FQGNSA. This CDR3 is 16 amino acids long. The clonotype was recovered from a human donor in good health (CMV status not recorded). Some clones in this sample may be carry-over from other donors' samples. The source material was cultured PBMCs, sampled from culture after CMV antigen stimulation. The chain carries TRBV7-2 and TRBJ1-5; TRBD1 matches 10 bases. The CDR3 nucleotides are TGTGCCAGCAGCCCCAGTAGAGGGACAGGGGTCCAGCCCCAGCATTTT. Translating gives CASSPSRGTGVQPQHF. Drawing the rest from reference TRBV7-2 and TRBJ1-5, the complete variable domain is GAGVSQSPSNKVTEKGKDVELRCDPISGHTALYWYRQSLGQGLEFLIYFQGNSAPDKSGLPSDRFSAERTGGSVSTLTIQRTQQEDSAVYLCASSPSRGTGVQPQHFGDGTRLSIL.